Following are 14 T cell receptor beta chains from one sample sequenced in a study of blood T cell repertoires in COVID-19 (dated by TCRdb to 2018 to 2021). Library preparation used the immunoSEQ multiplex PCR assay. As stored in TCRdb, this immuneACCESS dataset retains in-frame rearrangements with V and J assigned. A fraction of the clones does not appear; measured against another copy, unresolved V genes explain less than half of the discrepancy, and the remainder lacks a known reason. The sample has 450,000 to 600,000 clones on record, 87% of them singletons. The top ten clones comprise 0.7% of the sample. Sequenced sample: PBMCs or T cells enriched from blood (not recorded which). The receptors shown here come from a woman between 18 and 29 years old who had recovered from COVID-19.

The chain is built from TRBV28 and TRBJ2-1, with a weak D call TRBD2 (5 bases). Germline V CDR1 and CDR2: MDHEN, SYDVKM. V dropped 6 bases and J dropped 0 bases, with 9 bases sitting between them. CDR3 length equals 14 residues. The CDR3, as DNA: TGTGCCAGCAGAGCGGACCCCTCCTACAATGAGCAGTTCTTC. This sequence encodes CASRADPSYNEQFF. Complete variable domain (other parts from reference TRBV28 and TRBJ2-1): DVKVTQSSRYLVKRTGEKVFLECVQDMDHENMFWYRQDPGLGLRLIYFSYDVKMKEKGDIPEGYSVSREKKERFSLILESASTNQTSMYLCASRADPSYNEQFFGPGTRLTVL.

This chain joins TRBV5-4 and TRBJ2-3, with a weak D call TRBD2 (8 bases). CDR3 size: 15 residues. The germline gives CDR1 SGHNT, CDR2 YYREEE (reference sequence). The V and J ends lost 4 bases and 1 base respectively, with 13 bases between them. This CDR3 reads CASSPGRGRTDTQYF. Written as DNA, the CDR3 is TGTGCCAGCAGCCCCGGGAGGGGGCGCACAGATACGCAGTATTTT.

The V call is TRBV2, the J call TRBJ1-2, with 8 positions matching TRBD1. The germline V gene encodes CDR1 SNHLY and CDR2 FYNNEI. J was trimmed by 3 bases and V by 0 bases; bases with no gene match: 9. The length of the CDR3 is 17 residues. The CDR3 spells CASSEARSGGADYGYTF. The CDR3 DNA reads TGTGCCAGCAGTGAAGCGCGGTCAGGGGGCGCCGACTATGGCTACACCTTC.

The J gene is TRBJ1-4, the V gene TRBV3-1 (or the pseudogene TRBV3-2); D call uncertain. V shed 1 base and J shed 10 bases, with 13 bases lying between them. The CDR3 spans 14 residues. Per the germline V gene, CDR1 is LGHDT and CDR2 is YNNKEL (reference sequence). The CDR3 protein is CASSQGSYRGKLFF. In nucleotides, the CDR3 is TGTGCCAGCAGCCAAGGGTCCTACCGTGGAAAACTGTTTTTT.

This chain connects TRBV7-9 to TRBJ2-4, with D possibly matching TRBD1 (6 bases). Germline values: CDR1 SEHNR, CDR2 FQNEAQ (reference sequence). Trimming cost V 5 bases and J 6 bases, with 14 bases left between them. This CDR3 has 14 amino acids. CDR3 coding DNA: TGTGCCAGCAGCCCGGCAGGGGCGCGAAACATTCAGTACTTC. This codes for CASSPAGARNIQYF.

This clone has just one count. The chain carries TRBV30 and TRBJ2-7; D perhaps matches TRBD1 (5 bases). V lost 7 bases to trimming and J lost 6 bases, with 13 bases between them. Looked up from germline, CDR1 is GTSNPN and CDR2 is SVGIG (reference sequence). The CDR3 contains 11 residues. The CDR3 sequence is CASHIRGEQYF. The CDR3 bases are TGTGCCTCCCACATTAGGGGCGAGCAGTACTTC. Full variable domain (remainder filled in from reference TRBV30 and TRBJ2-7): SQTIHQWPATLVQPVGSPLSLECTVEGTSNPNLYWYRQAAGRGLQLLFYSVGIGQISSEVPQNLSASRPQDRQFILSSKKLLLSDSGFYLCASHIRGEQYFGPGTRLTVT.

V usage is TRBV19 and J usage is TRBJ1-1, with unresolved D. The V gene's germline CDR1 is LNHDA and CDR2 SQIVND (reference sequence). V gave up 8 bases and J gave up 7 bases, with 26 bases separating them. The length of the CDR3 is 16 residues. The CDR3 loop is CASHPRYSLGRDEAFF. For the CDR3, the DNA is TGTGCCAGTCATCCTCGCTACAGCTTAGGGAGAGATGAAGCTTTCTTT.

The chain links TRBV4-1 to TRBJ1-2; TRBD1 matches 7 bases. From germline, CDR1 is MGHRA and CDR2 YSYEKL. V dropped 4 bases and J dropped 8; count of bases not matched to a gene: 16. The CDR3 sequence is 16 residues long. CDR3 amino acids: CASSLSTDTGTVGYTF. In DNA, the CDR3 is TGCGCCAGCAGCCTCAGTACTGATACCGGGACAGTGGGCTACACCTTC.

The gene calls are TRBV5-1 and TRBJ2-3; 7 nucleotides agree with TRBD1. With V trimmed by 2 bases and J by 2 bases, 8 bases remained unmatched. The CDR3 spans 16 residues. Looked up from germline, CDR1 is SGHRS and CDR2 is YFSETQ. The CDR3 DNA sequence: TGCGCCAGCAGCTTTCAAGGGGGCCGAAACACAGATACGCAGTATTTT. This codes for CASSFQGGRNTDTQYF. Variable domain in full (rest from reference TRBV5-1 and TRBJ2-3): KAGVTQTPRYLIKTRGQQVTLSCSPISGHRSVSWYQQTPGQGLQFLFEYFSETQRNKGNFPGRFSGRQFSNSRSEMNVSTLELGDSALYLCASSFQGGRNTDTQYFGPGTRLTVL.

As DNA, the CDR3 is TGTGCCAGCAGTGAGGCCGTTAGCGGGGGCTACGAGCAGTACTTC. It specifies CASSEAVSGGYEQYF. The rearrangement uses TRBV2 and TRBJ2-7; 9 positions agree with TRBD2. The CDR3 sequence is 15 residues long. Germline lookup yields CDR1 SNHLY and CDR2 FYNNEI. V trimming: 3 bases; J trimming: 3 bases; junction bases outside the gene matches: 6.

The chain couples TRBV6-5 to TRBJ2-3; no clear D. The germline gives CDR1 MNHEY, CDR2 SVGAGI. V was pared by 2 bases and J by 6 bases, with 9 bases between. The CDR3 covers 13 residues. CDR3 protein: CASSYASRDTQYF. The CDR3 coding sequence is TGTGCCAGCAGTTACGCGTCGCGGGATACGCAGTATTTT.

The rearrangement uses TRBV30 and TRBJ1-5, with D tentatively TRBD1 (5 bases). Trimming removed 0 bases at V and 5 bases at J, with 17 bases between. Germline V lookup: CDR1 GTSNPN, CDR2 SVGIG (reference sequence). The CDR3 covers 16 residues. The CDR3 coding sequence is TGTGCCTGGAGTGTACGCGAGGCGGGGACCTATCAGCCCCAGCATTTT. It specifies CAWSVREAGTYQPQHF.

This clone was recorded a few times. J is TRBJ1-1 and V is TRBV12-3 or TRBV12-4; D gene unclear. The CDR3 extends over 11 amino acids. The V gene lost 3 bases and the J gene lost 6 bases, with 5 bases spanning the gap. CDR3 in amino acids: CASSLFAEAFF. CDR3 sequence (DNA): TGTGCCAGCAGTTTGTTCGCTGAAGCTTTCTTT.

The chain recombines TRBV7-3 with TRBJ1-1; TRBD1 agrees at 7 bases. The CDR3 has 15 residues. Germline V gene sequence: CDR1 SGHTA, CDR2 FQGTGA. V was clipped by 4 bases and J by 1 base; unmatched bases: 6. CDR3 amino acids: CASSSNRGTNTEAFF. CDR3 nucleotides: TGTGCCAGCAGCTCAAACAGGGGTACGAACACTGAAGCTTTCTTT.